This passage covers 7 T cell receptor beta chains from one sample sequenced in a study of blood T cell repertoires in COVID-19 (dated by TCRdb to about 2020). Library generation was performed with the immunoSEQ multiplex PCR assay. The table comes from immuneACCESS by way of TCRdb, which keeps in-frame sequences with V and J called. Part of the clones is missing from these tables; in studies checked, under half for an unresolved V gene and the rest for unknown reasons. The sample table lists around 100,000 clones, around nine tenths of them with a count of one. 4.9% of the sample comes from the top ten. The specimen was peripheral blood. The receptors derive from a woman aged 80 or over with acute or convalescent COVID-19.

The chain carries TRBV14 and TRBJ1-4; maybe TRBD1 (5 bases). The germline gives CDR1 SGHDN, CDR2 FVKESK. The CDR3 runs to 16 residues. V was trimmed by 1 base and J by 8 bases, leaving 17 bases between them. Here the CDR3 DNA reads TGTGCCAGCAGCCAAGGTGGGAGCGGGGCCCAGGAAAAACTGTTTTTT. As protein: CASSQGGSGAQEKLFF.

The chain recombines TRBV4-1 with TRBJ1-1; D call uncertain. V dropped 0 bases and J dropped 5 bases, with 10 bases sitting between them. CDR3 length: 14 residues. Germline lookup yields CDR1 MGHRA and CDR2 YSYEKL. The CDR3 DNA reads TGCGCCAGCAGCCAAGAATCGGGGAGAACTGAAGCTTTCTTT. This sequence encodes CASSQESGRTEAFF.

The J gene is TRBJ1-2, the V gene TRBV6-2 or TRBV6-3; possibly TRBD1 for D (5 bases). V lost 0 bases and J lost 0, with 11 bases in between. The germline CDR1 and CDR2 sequences are MNHEY and SVGEGT. The CDR3 consists of 16 residues. The CDR3 region is CASSYSVGGTNYGYTF. The CDR3 DNA sequence: TGTGCCAGCAGTTACTCGGTCGGGGGTACTAACTATGGCTACACCTTC.

This chain joins TRBV5-1 and TRBJ2-5; D unresolved. Between the trimmed V and J ends, which lost 3 bases and 5 bases, there was a span of 8 bases. Germline CDR1 and CDR2: SGHRS and YFSETQ. The CDR3 has 12 residues. CDR3 region: CASSSRAETQYF. The CDR3 nucleotides are TGCGCCAGCAGCTCTCGTGCGGAGACCCAGTACTTC.

The table lists this clone with a count of one. Here the CDR3 reads CASSLAGGWGNEQFF. For the CDR3, the DNA is TGTGCCAGCAGCCTGGCAGGGGGCTGGGGCAATGAGCAGTTCTTC. The chain links TRBV5-4 to TRBJ2-1; 8 nucleotides align to TRBD1. The CDR3 contains 15 residues. The germline CDR1 and CDR2 sequences are SGHNT and YYREEE (reference sequence). Trimming at V came to 4 bases and at J to 6 bases, leaving 9 bases not matched to a gene.

The V and J genes are TRBV5-1 and TRBJ1-2; the D gene is possibly TRBD1 (5 bases). The germline V gene has CDR1 SGHRS and CDR2 YFSETQ. Between the trimmed V and J ends, which lost 5 bases and 1 base, there was a span of 9 bases. The CDR3 sequence is 13 residues long. Written as DNA, the CDR3 is TGCGCCAGCAGACCCGACAGTAACTATGGCTACACCTTC. Amino acid sequence: CASRPDSNYGYTF. The full variable domain, in which reference TRBV5-1 and TRBJ1-2 provide the parts outside the CDR3, is KAGVTQTPRYLIKTRGQQVTLSCSPISGHRSVSWYQQTPGQGLQFLFEYFSETQRNKGNFPGRFSGRQFSNSRSEMNVSTLELGDSALYLCASRPDSNYGYTFGSGTRLTVV.

The chain joins TRBV12-3 or TRBV12-4 to TRBJ2-4; 8 nucleotides align to TRBD2. CDR3 size: 13 residues. With V trimmed by 7 bases and J by 6 bases, 5 bases remained unmatched. The CDR3: CASMRAGVNIQYF. CDR3 coding DNA: TGTGCCAGCATGAGAGCGGGGGTAAACATTCAGTACTTC.